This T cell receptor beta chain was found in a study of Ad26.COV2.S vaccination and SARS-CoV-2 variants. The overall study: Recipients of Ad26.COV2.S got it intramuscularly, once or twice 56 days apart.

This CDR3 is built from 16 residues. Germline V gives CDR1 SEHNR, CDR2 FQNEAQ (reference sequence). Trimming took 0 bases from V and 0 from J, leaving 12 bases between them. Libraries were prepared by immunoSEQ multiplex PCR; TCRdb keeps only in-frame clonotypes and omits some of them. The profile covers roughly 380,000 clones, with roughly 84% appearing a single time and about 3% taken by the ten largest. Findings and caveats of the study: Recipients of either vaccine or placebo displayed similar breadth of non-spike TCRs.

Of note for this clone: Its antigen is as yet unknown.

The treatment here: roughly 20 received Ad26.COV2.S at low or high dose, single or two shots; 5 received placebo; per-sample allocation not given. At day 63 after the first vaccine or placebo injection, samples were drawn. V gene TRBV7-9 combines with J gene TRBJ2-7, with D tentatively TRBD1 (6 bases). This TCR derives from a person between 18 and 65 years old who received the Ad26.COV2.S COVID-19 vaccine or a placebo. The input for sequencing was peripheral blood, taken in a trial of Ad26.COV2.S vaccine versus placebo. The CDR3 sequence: CASSLAGAGISYEQYF. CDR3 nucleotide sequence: TGTGCCAGCAGCTTAGCGGGGGCAGGGATCTCCTACGAGCAGTACTTC.